This entry describes one T cell receptor (beta chain). This sample is part of a study of cytomegalovirus exposure and HLA in healthy donors. PCR was performed using 60 Vbeta and 13 Jbeta primers. TCRdb's copy holds only in-frame clones and misses some; the assay was immunoSEQ multiplex PCR. The sample consists of approximately 190,000 clones, around 80% of them appearing once. The CDR3 is 13 amino acids. V was cut by 4 bases and J by 3 bases, with 9 bases left in between. Looked up from germline, CDR1 is MGHRA and CDR2 is YSYEKL. This receptor was taken from a man aged 35 to 55 in good health and CMV-seropositive. The V call is TRBV4-1, the J call TRBJ2-5, with D maybe TRBD1 (6 bases). The sample consisted of PBMCs. CDR3 sequence: CASSRGQKETQYF. The CDR3 nucleotides are TGCGCCAGCAGCCGAGGACAGAAAGAGACCCAGTACTTC.